These 26 T cell receptor beta chains were all obtained from the same sample, sequenced in a study of lymphopenia after photon versus proton radiotherapy. The protocol was immunoSEQ multiplex PCR, while the TCRdb copy is restricted to in-frame clones and leaves out a portion. Of 20,000 to 25,000 clones listed, 92% were seen once; the top ten hold over 9%. The source was peripheral blood, collected from a patient treated with proton-based radiotherapy. The receptors shown here come from a woman in her seventies with pancreatic cancer. Some clones in this sample may be carry-over from other donors' samples.

The J gene is TRBJ2-5, the V gene TRBV4-1; D is unresolved. The CDR3 extends over 16 amino acids. CDR1 MGHRA and CDR2 YSYEKL come from the germline V gene. V dropped 1 base and J dropped 3 bases, with 15 bases sitting between them. Here the CDR3 reads CASSQAGPYTKETQYF. The CDR3 nucleotides read TGCGCCAGCAGCCAAGCTGGCCCGTACACAAAAGAGACCCAGTACTTC.

V and J are TRBV19 and TRBJ1-4, with D unclear. This CDR3 is 13 amino acids long. With 4 bases removed from V and 10 bases from J, the gap between germline ends came to 13 bases. Germline-derived CDR1 and CDR2 are LNHDA and SQIVND (reference sequence). Written as DNA, the CDR3 is TGTGCCAGTAGTACAGAATTGAGAGGAAAACTGTTTTTT. This codes for CASSTELRGKLFF.

This clone was found once. The chain employs TRBV7-9 and TRBJ2-3, with D perhaps matching TRBD1 (5 bases). V was trimmed by 4 bases and J by 0 bases, leaving 14 bases between them. This CDR3 contains 16 residues. From germline, CDR1 is SEHNR and CDR2 FQNEAQ (reference sequence). CDR3 region: CASSSSTASSTDTQYF. CDR3 in DNA: TGTGCCAGCAGCTCTTCGACAGCGTCGAGCACAGATACGCAGTATTTT. Combining the CDR3 with reference TRBV7-9 and TRBJ2-3 gives the whole variable domain DTGVSQNPRHKITKRGQNVTFRCDPISEHNRLYWYRQTLGQGPEFLTYFQNEAQLEKSRLLSDRFSAERPKGSFSTLEIQRTEQGDSAMYLCASSSSTASSTDTQYFGPGTRLTVL.

This sequence joins TRBV7-2 and TRBJ1-1; D unresolved. CDR3 size: 13 residues. Trimming cost V 2 bases and J 3 bases, with 7 bases left between them. Germline assignment: CDR1 SGHTA and CDR2 FQGNSA. The CDR3 DNA reads TGTGCCAGCAGCTTAAGCCGGGACACTGAAGCTTTCTTT. Translated: CASSLSRDTEAFF.

The J gene is TRBJ1-3, the V gene TRBV5-5; D gene ambiguous. CDR1 and CDR2 (germline): SGHKS, YYEKEE (reference sequence). This CDR3 has 15 amino acids. Trimming shortened V by 0 bases and J by 0 bases, and 7 bases separated the two germline ends. Written as DNA, the CDR3 is TGTGCCAGCAGCTTGGGTCTTAGCTCTGGAAACACCATATATTTT. Translated: CASSLGLSSGNTIYF.

The genes are TRBV4-1 and TRBJ2-3; D ambiguous. The V and J ends lost 2 bases and 3 bases respectively, with 12 bases between them. CDR1 MGHRA and CDR2 YSYEKL come from the germline V gene. The CDR3 totals 15 residues. This CDR3 reads CASSQFELGTDTQYF. The DNA of the CDR3 is TGCGCCAGCAGCCAATTCGAACTGGGGACAGATACGCAGTATTTT.

The chain couples TRBV5-4 to TRBJ1-2, with D maybe TRBD1 (5 bases). Trimming took off 4 bases at V and 5 bases at J, with 12 bases between the two ends. The CDR3 length is 13 residues. Germline CDR1 reads SGHNT; CDR2 reads YYREEE (reference sequence). CDR3: CASSRDREYGYTF. The DNA of the CDR3 is TGTGCCAGCAGCAGGGACCGGGAGTATGGCTACACCTTC.

The chain couples TRBV6-5 to TRBJ2-3; TRBD2 is a possible D gene (5 bases). CDR1 and CDR2 (germline): MNHEY, SVGAGI. With 6 bases removed from V and 0 bases from J, the gap between germline ends came to 10 bases. This CDR3 region has 14 residues. The CDR3 is CASRKDYSTDTQYF. The DNA for the CDR3 is TGTGCCAGCAGAAAAGACTACAGCACAGATACGCAGTATTTT.

The J gene is TRBJ1-2, the V gene TRBV6-5; TRBD1 matches 10 bases. Germline CDR1 MNHEY, CDR2 SVGAGI. The V gene end was trimmed by 3 bases and the J gene end by 7 bases; junction bases not matched to a gene: 5. The CDR3 is made up of 14 amino acids. The CDR3 coding sequence is TGTGCCAGCAGTTATCGACAGGGGGCGGGTGGCTACACCTTC. It translates to CASSYRQGAGGYTF.

This chain uses TRBV28 with TRBJ2-6; no reliable D call. The CDR3 has 13 amino acids. The germline V gene has CDR1 MDHEN and CDR2 SYDVKM. Trimming stripped 8 bases from V and 1 base from J, with 6 bases between. CDR3 coding DNA: TGTGCCAGCGCCGTGTCTGGGGCCAACGTCCTGACTTTC. Encoded protein: CASAVSGANVLTF.

The V gene is TRBV5-1, the J gene TRBJ1-6; TRBD1 matches 7 bases. V dropped 4 bases and J dropped 5; count of bases not matched to a gene: 3. CDR1 SGHRS and CDR2 YFSETQ come from the germline V gene. This CDR3 region has 14 residues. CDR3 DNA sequence: TGCGCCAGCAGCAGGGACAGTCATAATTCACCCCTCCACTTT. Protein product: CASSRDSHNSPLHF.

This chain connects TRBV28 to TRBJ1-2; the D is unclear. V lost 7 bases, J lost 8 bases, and 23 bases lay in between. This CDR3 comprises 15 residues. The germline V gene encodes CDR1 MDHEN and CDR2 SYDVKM. The CDR3 sequence: CASTSAADLLRGYTF. The CDR3 region has the DNA TGTGCCAGCACCTCTGCCGCAGACCTCTTACGGGGCTACACCTTC.

The J gene is TRBJ1-2, the V gene TRBV7-2; tentative D call: TRBD1 (6 bases). The V end was cut by 2 bases, the J end by 2 bases, with 18 bases between. The CDR3 totals 17 residues. From germline, CDR1 is SGHTA and CDR2 FQGNSA. This CDR3 reads CASSLSLGGALNYGYTF. DNA for the CDR3: TGTGCCAGCAGCTTATCGTTAGGGGGGGCCTTGAACTATGGCTACACCTTC.

The chain employs TRBV2 and TRBJ1-4; perhaps TRBD1 as D (5 bases). Germline V gene sequence: CDR1 SNHLY, CDR2 FYNNEI. V was pared by 5 bases and J by 8 bases, with 24 bases between. The CDR3 extends over 17 amino acids. This CDR3 is CASSPGTASYYKEKLFF. In DNA form, the CDR3 reads TGTGCCAGCAGTCCCGGGACGGCCTCCTACTATAAGGAAAAACTGTTTTTT. Combining the CDR3 with reference TRBV2 and TRBJ1-4 gives the whole variable domain EPEVTQTPSHQVTQMGQEVILRCVPISNHLYFYWYRQILGQKVEFLVSFYNNEISEKSEIFDDQFSVERPDGSNFTLKIRSTKLEDSAMYFCASSPGTASYYKEKLFFGSGTQLSVL.

The chain links TRBV7-6 to TRBJ2-5; D not certain. CDR3 size: 13 residues. Looked up from germline, CDR1 is SGHVS and CDR2 is FNYEAQ. Trimming removed 3 bases from V and 4 bases from J, with 9 bases in between. DNA for the CDR3: TGTGCCAGCAGCTTGGCAGCCATAGAGACCCAGTACTTC. It specifies CASSLAAIETQYF.

The CDR3 DNA reads as TGTGCCAGCTCACCTACGACTAGCGGGGTTACAGATACGCAGTATTTT. Its protein product is CASSPTTSGVTDTQYF. The rearrangement uses TRBV18 and TRBJ2-3; 11 bases match TRBD2. CDR1 is KGHSH, CDR2 LQKENI, per germline. The CDR3 runs 16 residues. J lost 3 bases, V lost 3 bases, and 5 bases had no gene match. Drawing the rest from reference TRBV18 and TRBJ2-3, the complete variable domain is NAGVMQNPRHLVRRRGQEARLRCSPMKGHSHVYWYRQLPEEGLKFMVYLQKENIIDESGMPKERFSAEFPKEGPSILRIQQVVRGDSAAYFCASSPTTSGVTDTQYFGPGTRLTVL.

This clone has just one count. The J gene is TRBJ1-2, the V gene TRBV19; D is uncertain. The CDR3 runs 14 residues. With 7 bases removed from V and 2 bases from J, the gap between germline ends came to 14 bases. Per the germline V gene, CDR1 is LNHDA and CDR2 is SQIVND (reference sequence). The DNA of the CDR3 is TGTGCCAGTATGCAGCCTCAGATAAACTATGGCTACACCTTC. Encoded protein: CASMQPQINYGYTF.

The chain uses TRBV28 and TRBJ2-5, with 8 bases lining up with TRBD1. This CDR3 has 14 amino acids. Germline CDR1 is MDHEN and CDR2 is SYDVKM. The V gene end was trimmed by 6 bases and the J gene end by 5 bases; junction bases not matched to a gene: 8. The DNA of the CDR3 is TGTGCCAGCAGCACCAGGGGGCGCAAGGAGACCCAGTACTTC. Translated, it gives CASSTRGRKETQYF.

The rearrangement uses TRBV7-9 and TRBJ2-7, with 11 bases lining up with TRBD1. This CDR3 contains 14 residues. V lost 1 base to trimming and J lost 6 bases; unmatched junction nucleotides: 2. Germline V CDR1 and CDR2: SEHNR, FQNEAQ (reference sequence). CDR3 DNA: TGTGCCAGCAGCTTAGGGACAGGGGGCTTCGAGCAGTACTTC. Its protein product is CASSLGTGGFEQYF.

This chain links TRBV28 with TRBJ1-2, with 7 bases identical to TRBD1. The CDR3 totals 14 residues. V shed 5 bases, J shed 4 bases, and the junction held 7 bases outside the gene matches. Looked up from germline, CDR1 is MDHEN and CDR2 is SYDVKM. CDR3 region: CASSPLGTAYGYTF. For the CDR3, the DNA is TGTGCCAGCAGTCCCCTAGGGACAGCCTATGGCTACACCTTC.

The chain has TRBV19 and TRBJ2-1; possibly TRBD2 for D (5 bases). Between the trimmed V and J ends, which lost 5 bases and 3 bases, there was a span of 8 bases. The CDR3 consists of 13 residues. Looked up from germline, CDR1 is LNHDA and CDR2 is SQIVND (reference sequence). The CDR3 loop is CASSSDFYNEQFF. Here the CDR3 DNA reads TGTGCCAGTAGTTCGGACTTCTACAATGAGCAGTTCTTC.

The chain employs TRBV18 and TRBJ2-7, with D possibly being TRBD1 or TRBD2 (5 bases each). Germline CDR1 is KGHSH and CDR2 is LQKENI. The length of the CDR3 is 16 residues. V dropped 1 base and J dropped 3 bases, with 16 bases sitting between them. The DNA of the CDR3 is TGTGCCAGCTCACCACTCTCGGCAGGGACCTTCTACGAGCAGTACTTC. Translated, it gives CASSPLSAGTFYEQYF.

The chain combines TRBV11-3 with TRBJ2-3; 15 nucleotides align to TRBD2. CDR3 size: 15 residues. V dropped 5 bases and J dropped 10; count of bases not matched to a gene: 7. Germline CDR1 SGHNT, CDR2 YENEEA. DNA for the CDR3: TGTGCCAGCAGCCCCTCGGGACTAGCGGGAGGAGCGCAGTATTTT. Translated, it gives CASSPSGLAGGAQYF.

The chain couples TRBV5-1 to TRBJ2-7; D might be TRBD1 (6 bases). V lost 4 bases to trimming and J lost 2 bases, with 16 bases between them. CDR3 length: 15 amino acids. CDR1 and CDR2 (germline): SGHRS, YFSETQ. The CDR3 region is CASSISGTQTYEQYF. For the CDR3, the DNA is TGCGCCAGCAGCATATCCGGGACACAAACCTACGAGCAGTACTTC.

This rearrangement joins TRBV10-2 to TRBJ2-1; 8 bases are shared with TRBD1. Germline lookup yields CDR1 WSHSY and CDR2 SAAADI. V lost 7 bases, J lost 5 bases, and 4 bases stayed unmatched. The CDR3 sequence is 13 residues long. The CDR3 DNA reads TGCGCCAGCACAGGGGGACAGGACAATGAGCAGTTCTTC. This sequence encodes CASTGGQDNEQFF.

V and J are TRBV7-2 and TRBJ2-7; either TRBD1 or TRBD2 may fit D (5 bases each). CDR3 length equals 15 residues. The germline CDR1 and CDR2 sequences are SGHTA and FQGNSA. V lost 5 bases, J lost 0 bases, and 14 bases lay in between. CDR3 residues: CASSIRFGGSYEQYF. As DNA, the CDR3 is TGTGCCAGCAGCATACGGTTTGGGGGCTCCTACGAGCAGTACTTC.